The rows below give T cell receptor beta chains drawn from one sample of a study of T cells in Graves' hyperthyroidism and ophthalmopathy. TCRdb re-derived calls from the multiplex PCR reads in MiXCR, one entry per CDR3 protein. The table has 400,000 to 600,000 distinct CDR3 sequences, about a fifth seen once. The sample taken for sequencing was blood. These receptors were collected from a man aged 18 to 35 with Graves' hyperthyroidism. CDR3s include the opening cysteine and the closing phenylalanine or tryptophan. D genes are given only for firm matches. The listing skips clone size in some rows; elsewhere it reads once, few, many or a size class.

j_gene: TRBJ1-1
v_gene: TRBV12-5
abundance: many
d_gene: TRBD1
CDR3nt: TGTGCTAGTGGTTTGGCCCAGGGGGCGAGAACTGAAGCTTTCTTT
CDR3aa: CASGLAQGARTEAFF

j_gene: TRBJ1-2
v_gene: TRBV12-3/TRBV12-4
abundance: .
d_gene: TRBD1
CDR3nt: TGTGCCAGCAGTTTCTACAGGGGGTCTTATGGCTACACCTTC
CDR3aa: CASSFYRGSYGYTF

j_gene: TRBJ1-5
v_gene: TRBV6-1
abundance: few
d_gene: .
CDR3nt: TGTGCCAGCAGCCCCACGAGGTGGGGCAATCAGCCCCAGCATTTT
CDR3aa: CASSPTRWGNQPQHF

j_gene: TRBJ2-5
v_gene: TRBV28
abundance: many
d_gene: TRBD1
CDR3nt: TGTGCCAGCAGACCTACCGGGACAGGGGACGAGACCCAGTACTTC
CDR3aa: CASRPTGTGDETQYF

j_gene: TRBJ2-5
v_gene: TRBV20-1
abundance: many
d_gene: TRBD1
CDR3nt: TGCAGTGCTAGTAGACAGGGCTACGGGACCCAGTACTTC
CDR3aa: CSASRQGYGTQYF

j_gene: TRBJ2-7
v_gene: TRBV28
abundance: many
d_gene: .
CDR3nt: TGTGCCAGCACCCAATTATTAGGCTACGAGCAGTACTTC
CDR3aa: CASTQLLGYEQYF

j_gene: TRBJ2-4
v_gene: TRBV5-5
abundance: .
d_gene: TRBD1
CDR3nt: TGTGCCAGCAGCTTGGCTTCGATCCGGGACAGGGGAAACATTCAGTACTTC
CDR3aa: CASSLASIRDRGNIQYF

j_gene: TRBJ1-3
v_gene: TRBV6-1
abundance: many
d_gene: .
CDR3nt: TGTGCCAGCAGTAGACGGGACTCTGGAAACACCATATATTTT
CDR3aa: CASSRRDSGNTIYF

j_gene: TRBJ2-5
v_gene: TRBV11-2
abundance: .
d_gene: TRBD1
CDR3nt: TGTGCCAGCAGCTTAGCCGGCGCGGGACAGGGGCCCCAGTACTTC
CDR3aa: CASSLAGAGQGPQYF

j_gene: TRBJ2-2
v_gene: TRBV11-2
abundance: many
d_gene: TRBD1
CDR3nt: TGTGCCAGCAGCTATAACAGGGGGTTGAACACCGGGGAGCTGTTTTTT
CDR3aa: CASSYNRGLNTGELFF

j_gene: TRBJ2-7
v_gene: TRBV28
abundance: .
d_gene: .
CDR3nt: TGTGCCAGCAGTTTGGTACAGGCGGAGACCTACGAGCAGTACTTC
CDR3aa: CASSLVQAETYEQYF

j_gene: TRBJ1-5
v_gene: TRBV9
abundance: many
d_gene: .
CDR3nt: TGTGCCAGCAGCGTAACTCCTAATCAGCCCCAGCATTTT
CDR3aa: CASSVTPNQPQHF

j_gene: TRBJ2-7
v_gene: TRBV20-1
abundance: once
d_gene: .
CDR3nt: TGCAGTGCTCAAAGGGCGAGAGTACCTTACGAGCAGTACTTC
CDR3aa: CSAQRARVPYEQYF

j_gene: TRBJ1-2
v_gene: TRBV11-2
abundance: .
d_gene: .
CDR3nt: TGTGCCAGCAGCTTGACCCCCCTTGATGGCTACACCTTC
CDR3aa: CASSLTPLDGYTF

j_gene: TRBJ2-5
v_gene: TRBV13
abundance: few
d_gene: .
CDR3nt: TGTGCCAGCAGCCACGCTAGACTTGGAGAGACCCAGTACTTC
CDR3aa: CASSHARLGETQYF

j_gene: TRBJ2-7
v_gene: TRBV19
abundance: .
d_gene: .
CDR3nt: TGTGCCAGTAGTACCCCAGGGTTTGGCGAGCAGTACTTC
CDR3aa: CASSTPGFGEQYF

j_gene: TRBJ1-5
v_gene: TRBV6-1
abundance: many
d_gene: .
CDR3nt: TGTGCCAGCAGTGACCGGGACACAAATCAGCCCCAGCATTTT
CDR3aa: CASSDRDTNQPQHF

j_gene: TRBJ1-2
v_gene: TRBV28
abundance: many
d_gene: .
CDR3nt: TGTGCCAGCAGTAGGAGAACAGTGAACTATGGCTACACCTTC
CDR3aa: CASSRRTVNYGYTF

j_gene: TRBJ1-2
v_gene: TRBV19
abundance: many
d_gene: .
CDR3nt: TGTGCCAGTAGTATAGGAGTTAACTATGGCTACACCTTC
CDR3aa: CASSIGVNYGYTF

j_gene: TRBJ2-7
v_gene: TRBV29-1
abundance: many
d_gene: .
CDR3nt: TGCAGCGTTGACGACCTGCTCGAGCAGTACTTC
CDR3aa: CSVDDLLEQYF

j_gene: TRBJ1-2
v_gene: TRBV28
abundance: many
d_gene: .
CDR3nt: TGTGCCAGCAATAGCCGAGGGGAGAGCTATGGCTACACCTTC
CDR3aa: CASNSRGESYGYTF

j_gene: TRBJ2-4
v_gene: TRBV28
abundance: few
d_gene: .
CDR3nt: TGTGCCAGCAGTAGCGCTGGGTTAGCCAAAAACATTCAGTACTTC
CDR3aa: CASSSAGLAKNIQYF

j_gene: TRBJ1-2
v_gene: TRBV12-3/TRBV12-4
abundance: .
d_gene: .
CDR3nt: TGTGCCAGCAGCCTAGGGGTGGTAGATGCTAACTATGGCTACACCTTC
CDR3aa: CASSLGVVDANYGYTF

j_gene: TRBJ2-5
v_gene: TRBV12-3/TRBV12-4
abundance: few
d_gene: .
CDR3nt: TGTGCCAGCAGTTTAGGGCACCACCAAGAGACCCAGTACTTC
CDR3aa: CASSLGHHQETQYF

j_gene: TRBJ1-1
v_gene: TRBV11-2
abundance: many
d_gene: .
CDR3nt: TGTGCCAGCAGCTTAGGACGCGTTGCAGGCACTGAAGCTTTCTTT
CDR3aa: CASSLGRVAGTEAFF

j_gene: TRBJ1-6
v_gene: TRBV2
abundance: .
d_gene: .
CDR3nt: TGTGCCAGCACTGACCTGTATTCACCCCTCCACTTT
CDR3aa: CASTDLYSPLHF

j_gene: TRBJ1-6
v_gene: TRBV28
abundance: many
d_gene: .
CDR3nt: TGTGCCAGCAGACAGGATTTAGATTCACCCCTCCACTTT
CDR3aa: CASRQDLDSPLHF

j_gene: TRBJ2-5
v_gene: TRBV12-3/TRBV12-4
abundance: .
d_gene: .
CDR3nt: TGTGCCATCAGCCTCGTGGGGGCAGGCGAGACCCGGTACTTC
CDR3aa: CAISLVGAGETRYF

j_gene: TRBJ2-5
v_gene: TRBV20-1
abundance: few
d_gene: .
CDR3nt: TGCAGTGGTAGGGTCGTGGAGACCCAGTACTTC
CDR3aa: CSGRVVETQYF

j_gene: TRBJ2-7
v_gene: TRBV30
abundance: .
d_gene: TRBD2
CDR3nt: TGTGCCTGTTTAAGGACTAGCGCTGGGTACGAGCAGTACTTC
CDR3aa: CACLRTSAGYEQYF

j_gene: TRBJ1-1
v_gene: TRBV5-1
abundance: .
d_gene: .
CDR3nt: TGCGCCAGCGGTGTGGGGGGTGAAGCTTTCTTT
CDR3aa: CASGVGGEAFF

j_gene: TRBJ1-5
v_gene: TRBV28
abundance: .
d_gene: .
CDR3nt: TGTGCCAGCAGTTTATTCCCCAGGGGCCCTTATAGCAATCAGCCCCAGCATTTT
CDR3aa: CASSLFPRGPYSNQPQHF